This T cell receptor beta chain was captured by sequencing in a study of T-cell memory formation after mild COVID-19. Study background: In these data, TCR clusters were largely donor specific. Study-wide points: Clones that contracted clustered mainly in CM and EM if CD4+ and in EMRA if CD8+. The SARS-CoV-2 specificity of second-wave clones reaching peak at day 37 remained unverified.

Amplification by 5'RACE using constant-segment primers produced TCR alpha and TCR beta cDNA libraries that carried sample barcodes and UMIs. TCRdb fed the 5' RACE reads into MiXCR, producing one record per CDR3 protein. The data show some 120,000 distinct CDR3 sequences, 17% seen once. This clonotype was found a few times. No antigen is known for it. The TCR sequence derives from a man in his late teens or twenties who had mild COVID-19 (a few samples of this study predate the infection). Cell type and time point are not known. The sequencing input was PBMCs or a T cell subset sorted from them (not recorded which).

The CDR3 reads CASSHAWDRAGPVRQHF. The DNA for the CDR3 is TGCGCCAGCAGCCATGCCTGGGACAGGGCAGGCCCGGTACGCCAGCATTTT. The chain employs TRBV4-1 and TRBJ1-5, with TRBD1 identical over 9 bases. The V and J ends lost 3 bases and 12 bases, in that order; junction bases with no gene match: 18. The V gene's germline CDR1 is MGHRA and CDR2 YSYEKL. The CDR3 is 17 amino acids.